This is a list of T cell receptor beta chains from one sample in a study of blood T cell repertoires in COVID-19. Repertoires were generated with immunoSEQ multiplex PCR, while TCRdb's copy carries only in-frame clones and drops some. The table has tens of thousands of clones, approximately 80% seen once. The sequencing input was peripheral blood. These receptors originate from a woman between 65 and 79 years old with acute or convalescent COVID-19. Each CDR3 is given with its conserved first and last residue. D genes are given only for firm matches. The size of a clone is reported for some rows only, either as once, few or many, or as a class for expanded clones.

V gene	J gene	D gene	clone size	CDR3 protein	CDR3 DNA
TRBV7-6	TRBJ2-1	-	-	CASRDYLGKDNEQFF	TGTGCCAGCAGGGACTACCTAGGAAAAGACAATGAGCAGTTCTTC
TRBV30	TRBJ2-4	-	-	CAWRGGAKNIQYF	TGTGCCTGGAGAGGAGGGGCCAAAAACATTCAGTACTTC
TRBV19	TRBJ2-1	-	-	CASIGLTYNEQFF	TGTGCCAGTATCGGACTGACCTACAATGAGCAGTTCTTC
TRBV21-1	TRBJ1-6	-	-	CASSKARGSDSPLHF	TGTGCCAGCAGCAAAGCGCGAGGTTCTGATTCACCCCTCCACTTT
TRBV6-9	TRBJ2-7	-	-	CAGPRASGGDEQYF	TGTGCCGGACCAAGGGCCAGCGGTGGGGACGAGCAGTACTTC
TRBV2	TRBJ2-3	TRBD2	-	CASSEYSGSKDTQYF	TGTGCCAGCAGTGAATATAGCGGGAGTAAGGATACGCAGTATTTT
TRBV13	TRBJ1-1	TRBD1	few	CASSYRGGTEAFF	TGTGCCAGCAGCTACAGGGGAGGTACTGAAGCTTTCTTT
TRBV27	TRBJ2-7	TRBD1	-	CASSSGQAGSYEQYF	TGTGCCAGCAGTTCGGGACAGGCCGGATCCTACGAGCAGTACTTC
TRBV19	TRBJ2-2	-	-	CASCSRRDTGELFF	TGTGCCAGTTGTTCCCGCCGGGACACCGGGGAGCTGTTTTTT
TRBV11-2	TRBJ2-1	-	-	CASSLRRRGTGNEQFF	TGTGCCAGCAGCTTACGGCGGCGGGGCACTGGCAATGAGCAGTTCTTC
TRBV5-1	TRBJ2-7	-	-	CASSLWAQHEQYF	TGCGCCAGCAGCTTGTGGGCACAGCACGAGCAGTACTTC
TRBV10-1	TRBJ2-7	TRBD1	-	CASGVVGQGKTYEQYF	TGCGCCAGCGGAGTTGTGGGACAGGGAAAGACCTACGAGCAGTACTTC
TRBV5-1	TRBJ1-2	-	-	CASSLESALLNGYTF	TGCGCCAGCAGCTTGGAGTCAGCGCTACTTAATGGCTACACCTTC
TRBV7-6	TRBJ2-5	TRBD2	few	CASSLARGGGETQYF	TGTGCCAGCAGCTTAGCTCGGGGCGGGGGAGAGACCCAGTACTTC
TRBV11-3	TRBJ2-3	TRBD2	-	CASSIGLAGVSTDTQYF	TGTGCCAGTTCAATAGGACTAGCGGGAGTCAGCACAGATACGCAGTATTTT
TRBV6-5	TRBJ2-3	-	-	CAVRSGYSTDTQYF	TGTGCCGTCCGGTCCGGGTACAGCACAGATACGCAGTATTTT
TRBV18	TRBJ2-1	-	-	CASSPAGSFFNEQFF	TGTGCCAGCTCACCGGCCGGGAGTTTCTTCAATGAGCAGTTCTTC
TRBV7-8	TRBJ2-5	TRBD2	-	CASSQGLAGSVTQYF	TGTGCCAGCAGCCAGGGACTAGCGGGGTCTGTGACCCAGTACTTC
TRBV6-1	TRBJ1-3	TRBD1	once	CASSDRTGEAGNTIYF	TGTGCCAGCAGTGACCGGACAGGGGAAGCTGGAAACACCATATATTTT
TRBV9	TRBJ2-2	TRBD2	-	CASSARGEPGELFF	TGTGCCAGCAGCGCCCGGGGGGAACCCGGGGAGCTGTTTTTT
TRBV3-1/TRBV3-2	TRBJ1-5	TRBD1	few	CASSPGQGNQPQHF	TGTGCCAGCAGCCCCGGACAGGGTAATCAGCCCCAGCATTTT
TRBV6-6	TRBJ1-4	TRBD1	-	CASSSRDRGRREKLFF	TGTGCCAGCAGTTCCCGGGACAGGGGCCGTAGAGAAAAACTGTTTTTT
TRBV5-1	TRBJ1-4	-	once	CASSPQARNEKLFF	TGCGCCAGCAGCCCCCAGGCTCGAAATGAAAAACTGTTTTTT
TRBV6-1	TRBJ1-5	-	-	CAGSDSWLANQPQHF	TGTGCCGGCAGTGATTCCTGGTTGGCCAATCAGCCCCAGCATTTT
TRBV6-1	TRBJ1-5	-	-	CASSEYPTLNQPQHF	TGTGCCAGCAGTGAATACCCTACTCTCAATCAGCCCCAGCATTTT
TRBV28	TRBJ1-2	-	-	CASSNLNYGYTF	TGTGCCAGCAGCAACCTAAACTATGGCTACACCTTC
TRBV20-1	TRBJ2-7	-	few	CSASRGTYEQYF	TGCAGTGCTAGTCGGGGGACCTACGAGCAGTACTTC
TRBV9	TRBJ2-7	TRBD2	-	CASSGGGAGSSYEQYF	TGTGCCAGCAGCGGCGGGGGGGCGGGCTCATCCTACGAGCAGTACTTC
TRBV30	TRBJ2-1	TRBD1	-	CAWTPGFGTGAAGPNNEQFF	TGTGCCTGGACCCCCGGGTTTGGGACAGGGGCCGCGGGTCCCAACAATGAGCAGTTCTTC
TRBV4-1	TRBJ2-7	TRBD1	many	CASSQAGTGIGQYF	TGCGCCAGCAGCCAGGCCGGGACAGGGATTGGGCAGTACTTC
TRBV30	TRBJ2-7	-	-	CAWSVWRDFIFYEQYF	TGTGCCTGGAGTGTATGGCGGGACTTTATCTTCTACGAGCAGTACTTC
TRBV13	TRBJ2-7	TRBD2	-	CASSRASGLVGYEQYF	TGTGCCAGCAGCCGCGCTAGCGGCCTTGTCGGTTACGAGCAGTACTTC
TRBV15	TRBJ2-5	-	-	CATSRAQETQYF	TGTGCCACCAGCAGAGCACAAGAGACCCAGTACTTC
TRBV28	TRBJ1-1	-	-	CASSLGDRRNTEAFF	TGTGCCAGCAGTTTAGGCGACAGGAGGAACACTGAAGCTTTCTTT
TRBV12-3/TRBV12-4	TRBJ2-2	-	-	CAIKASSTGELFF	TGTGCCATCAAAGCCTCGAGCACCGGGGAGCTGTTTTTT
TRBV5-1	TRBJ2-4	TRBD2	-	CASSLSVQGWTSGRAGVNIQYF	TGCGCCAGCAGCTTGAGTGTACAGGGATGGACTAGCGGGAGGGCCGGCGTGAACATTCAGTACTTC
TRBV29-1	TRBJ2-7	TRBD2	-	CSCQASGSSYEQYF	TGCAGCTGTCAGGCAAGCGGGAGCTCCTACGAGCAGTACTTC
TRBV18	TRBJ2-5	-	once	CASSLGAAETQYF	TGTGCCAGCTCATTGGGGGCGGCAGAGACCCAGTACTTC
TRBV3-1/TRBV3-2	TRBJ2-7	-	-	CASSQAGLGYEQYF	TGTGCCAGCAGCCAGGCAGGGTTAGGTTACGAGCAGTACTTC
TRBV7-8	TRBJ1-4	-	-	CASSSQGRGEKLFF	TGTGCCAGCAGCTCACAGGGAAGAGGGGAAAAACTGTTTTTT
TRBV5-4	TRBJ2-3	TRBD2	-	CASSSAGTSGRRVRTDTQYF	TGTGCCAGCAGCTCTGCCGGGACTAGCGGGAGAAGGGTGCGTACAGATACGCAGTATTTT
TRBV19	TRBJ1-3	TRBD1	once	CASSIGGGPGNTIYF	TGTGCCAGTAGTATAGGAGGGGGCCCTGGAAACACCATATATTTT
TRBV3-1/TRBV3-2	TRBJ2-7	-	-	CASSQDAYSYEQYF	TGTGCCAGCAGCCAAGATGCCTACTCCTACGAGCAGTACTTC
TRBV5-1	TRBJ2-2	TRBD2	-	CASSPGDSGRTNTGELFF	TGCGCCAGCAGCCCAGGGGATAGCGGGAGAACGAACACCGGGGAGCTGTTTTTT
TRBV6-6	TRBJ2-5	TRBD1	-	CASSYLGGTGETQYF	TGTGCCAGCAGTTACCTAGGGGGGACAGGCGAGACCCAGTACTTC
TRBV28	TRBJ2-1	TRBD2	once	CASISRTSGKIEQFF	TGTGCCAGCATCTCCAGGACTAGCGGGAAAATTGAGCAGTTCTTC
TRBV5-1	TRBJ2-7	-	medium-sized	CASSTGSLTYEQYF	TGCGCCAGCAGCACCGGGAGTCTGACCTACGAGCAGTACTTC
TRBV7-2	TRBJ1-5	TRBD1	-	CASSPWTGNQPQHF	TGTGCCAGCAGCCCCTGGACAGGGAATCAGCCCCAGCATTTT
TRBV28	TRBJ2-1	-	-	CASSLRAAYNEQFF	TGTGCCAGCAGTTTGAGGGCCGCCTACAATGAGCAGTTCTTC
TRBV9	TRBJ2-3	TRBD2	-	CASSSRTSGTDTQYF	TGTGCCAGCAGCTCTCGGACTAGCGGCACAGATACGCAGTATTTT
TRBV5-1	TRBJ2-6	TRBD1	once	CASSPDRAGANVLTF	TGCGCCAGCAGCCCTGACAGGGCTGGGGCCAACGTCCTGACTTTC
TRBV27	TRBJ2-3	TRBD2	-	CASRASGRTDTQYF	TGTGCCAGCAGGGCTAGCGGTCGCACAGATACGCAGTATTTT
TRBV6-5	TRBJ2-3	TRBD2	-	CASSGLAAFTDTQYF	TGTGCCAGCAGCGGACTAGCGGCCTTCACAGATACGCAGTATTTT
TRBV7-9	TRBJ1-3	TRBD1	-	CASRRTGASGNTIYF	TGTGCCAGCAGAAGGACAGGAGCGTCTGGAAACACCATATATTTT
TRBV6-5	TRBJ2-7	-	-	CASRATNSYEQYF	TGTGCCAGCAGGGCGACTAACTCCTACGAGCAGTACTTC
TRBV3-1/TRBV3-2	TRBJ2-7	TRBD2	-	CASSLSGGEQYF	TGTGCCAGCAGCCTGTCGGGGGGCGAGCAGTACTTC
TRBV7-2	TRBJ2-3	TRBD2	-	CASSPLGGGTDTQYF	TGTGCCAGCAGCCCGCTGGGGGGGGGCACAGATACGCAGTATTTT
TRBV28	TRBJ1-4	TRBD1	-	CASSLDRREKLFF	TGTGCCAGCAGCCTGGACAGGAGGGAAAAACTGTTTTTT
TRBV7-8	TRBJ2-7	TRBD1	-	CASSLRSRTGGAKFSYEQYF	TGTGCCAGCAGCTTGAGGAGTAGGACAGGGGGCGCGAAGTTCTCCTACGAGCAGTACTTC